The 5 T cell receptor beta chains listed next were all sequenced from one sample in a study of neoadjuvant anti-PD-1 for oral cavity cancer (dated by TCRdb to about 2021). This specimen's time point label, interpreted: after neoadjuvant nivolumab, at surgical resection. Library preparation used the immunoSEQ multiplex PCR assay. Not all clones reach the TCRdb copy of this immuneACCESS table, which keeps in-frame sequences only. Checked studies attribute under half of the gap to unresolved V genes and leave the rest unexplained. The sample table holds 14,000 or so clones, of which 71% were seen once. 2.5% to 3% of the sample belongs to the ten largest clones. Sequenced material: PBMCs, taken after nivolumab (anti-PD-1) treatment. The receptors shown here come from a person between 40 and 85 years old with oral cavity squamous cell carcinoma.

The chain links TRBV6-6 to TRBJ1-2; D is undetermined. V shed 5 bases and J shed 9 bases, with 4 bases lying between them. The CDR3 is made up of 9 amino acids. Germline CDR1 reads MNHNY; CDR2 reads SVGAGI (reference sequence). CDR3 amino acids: CASSPSYTF. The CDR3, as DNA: TGTGCCAGCAGTCCCAGCTACACCTTC.

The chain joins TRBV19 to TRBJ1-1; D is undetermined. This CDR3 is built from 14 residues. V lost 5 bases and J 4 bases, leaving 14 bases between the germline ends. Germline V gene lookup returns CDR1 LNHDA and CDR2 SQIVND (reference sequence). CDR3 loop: CASSGFFLVTEAFF. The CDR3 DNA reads TGTGCCAGTAGTGGGTTTTTTTTGGTCACTGAAGCTTTCTTT.

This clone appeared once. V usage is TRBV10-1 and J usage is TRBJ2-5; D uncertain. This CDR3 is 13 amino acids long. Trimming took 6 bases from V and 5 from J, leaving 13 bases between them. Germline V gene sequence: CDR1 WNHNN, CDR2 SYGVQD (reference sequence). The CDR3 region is CASRNRTRETQYF. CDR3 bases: TGCGCCAGCAGGAACAGAACGAGGGAGACCCAGTACTTC.

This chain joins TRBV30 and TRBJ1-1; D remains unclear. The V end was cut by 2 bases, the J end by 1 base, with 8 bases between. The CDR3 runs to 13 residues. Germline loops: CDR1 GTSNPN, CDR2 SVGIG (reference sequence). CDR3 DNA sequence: TGTGCCTGGAGTCGGGAGGGGAACACTGAAGCTTTCTTT. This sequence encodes CAWSREGNTEAFF.

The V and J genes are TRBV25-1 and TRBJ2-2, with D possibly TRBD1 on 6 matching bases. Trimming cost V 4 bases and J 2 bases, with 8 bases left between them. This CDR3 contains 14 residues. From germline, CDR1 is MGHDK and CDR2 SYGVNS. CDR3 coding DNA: TGTGCCAGCAGTGGACAGGCTAACACCGGGGAGCTGTTTTTT. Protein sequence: CASSGQANTGELFF.